This T cell receptor (beta chain) was identified in a study of T cell clones after liver transplantation. Sequencing used immunoSEQ multiplex PCR; TCRdb keeps in-frame clones, though not all of them. Among 50,000 or so clones listed, about 86% were seen once. The CDR3 has 14 residues. Germline CDR1 and CDR2: SGDLS and YYNGEE. V gave up 0 bases and J gave up 3 bases, with 9 bases separating them. The genes are TRBV9 and TRBJ1-1, with D possibly matching TRBD1 (5 bases). The clonotype comes from a human patient who received a liver transplant. T cells may partly derive from the graft donor. Sequenced here: CD8+ T cells from blood, sampled 12 months after liver transplant. In DNA, the CDR3 is TGTGCCAGCAGCGTAGTCAGGGAAGACACTGAAGCTTTCTTT. Translated: CASSVVREDTEAFF. Supplemented by reference TRBV9 and TRBJ1-1, the full variable domain reads DSGVTQTPKHLITATGQRVTLRCSPRSGDLSVYWYQQSLDQGLQFLIQYYNGEERAKGNILERFSAQQFPDLHSELNLSSLELGDSALYFCASSVVREDTEAFFGQGTRLTVV.